The clone carrying this TCR beta chain was counted between two and nine times. Time point of the sample: persistent/refractory GD, antithyroid drugs over 5 years with positive TRAb. RNA isolated from PBMCs was used to make the TCR library. In each case, Graves' disease was diagnosed per American Thyroid Association guidelines. Those enrolled as patients came out of an endocrinology department in Xi'an, China. This sample is drawn from a study of regulatory T cells in long-lasting Graves disease. Study information: Patients met the persistent Graves' disease definition after over 5 years of antithyroid drugs with positive TSH receptor antibodies.

Construction of the TCR beta libraries employed iRepertoire HTBI primers in conjunction with Arm-PCR of CDR3 regions. In the authors' workflow: Detected in the samples were 55 to 65 TRBV and about 15 TRBJ segments. TCRdb called the multiplex PCR reads again in MiXCR, with one record for every CDR3 protein. The V and J calls, along with clone size, are taken from TCRdb and not from the paper's own processing. The table includes about 660,000 distinct CDR3 sequences, 25% to 35% detected once. Germline CDR1 SGHDT, CDR2 YYEEEE. Trimming pared 6 bases from V and 3 bases from J, leaving 12 bases between. The CDR3 is 13 residues long.

This material consisted of peripheral blood mononuclear cells (PBMCs), taken when the disease was refractory, from a patient treated with antithyroid drugs. The receptor comes from a female donor with Graves disease. J is TRBJ1-2 and V is TRBV5-6; TRBD1 might be the D (6 bases). The CDR3 DNA sequence: TGTGCCAGCAACCTCGGACAGTACTATGGCTACACCTTC. It encodes CASNLGQYYGYTF.